The next 3 T cell receptor beta chains were all read from a single sample in a study of blood T cell repertoires in COVID-19. Method: immunoSEQ multiplex PCR; TCRdb's copy keeps in-frame clones and lacks some. The table lists under 250,000 clones, less than 85% of them singletons. The sample was peripheral blood. The receptors derive from a woman between 65 and 79 years old with active or convalescent COVID-19.

This chain connects TRBV2 to TRBJ1-2; D not resolved. The V gene lost 7 bases and the J gene lost 5 bases, with 17 bases spanning the gap. The V gene's germline CDR1 is SNHLY and CDR2 FYNNEI. There are 14 residues in the CDR3. The CDR3 region is CASKVASSLYGYTF. Written as DNA, the CDR3 is TGTGCCAGCAAAGTTGCGTCATCCCTTTATGGCTACACCTTC. The full variable domain, its missing parts supplied by reference TRBV2 and TRBJ1-2, is EPEVTQTPSHQVTQMGQEVILRCVPISNHLYFYWYRQILGQKVEFLVSFYNNEISEKSEIFDDQFSVERPDGSNFTLKIRSTKLEDSAMYFCASKVASSLYGYTFGSGTRLTVV.

V and J are TRBV5-4 and TRBJ2-7; D unresolved. V lost 4 bases and J 6 bases, leaving 11 bases between the germline ends. In germline, CDR1 is SGHNT, CDR2 YYREEE (reference sequence). This CDR3 region has 12 residues. CDR3 DNA sequence: TGTGCCAGCAGCCAACACACGGGCGAGCAGTACTTC. Residues: CASSQHTGEQYF.

The chain links TRBV11-3 to TRBJ1-1; D is ambiguous. V dropped 5 bases and J dropped 1 base, with 8 bases sitting between them. The germline gives CDR1 SGHNT, CDR2 YENEEA. The CDR3 is made up of 13 amino acids. CDR3 amino acids: CASSQGGNTEAFF. In DNA form, the CDR3 reads TGTGCCAGCAGCCAAGGAGGGAACACTGAAGCTTTCTTT.